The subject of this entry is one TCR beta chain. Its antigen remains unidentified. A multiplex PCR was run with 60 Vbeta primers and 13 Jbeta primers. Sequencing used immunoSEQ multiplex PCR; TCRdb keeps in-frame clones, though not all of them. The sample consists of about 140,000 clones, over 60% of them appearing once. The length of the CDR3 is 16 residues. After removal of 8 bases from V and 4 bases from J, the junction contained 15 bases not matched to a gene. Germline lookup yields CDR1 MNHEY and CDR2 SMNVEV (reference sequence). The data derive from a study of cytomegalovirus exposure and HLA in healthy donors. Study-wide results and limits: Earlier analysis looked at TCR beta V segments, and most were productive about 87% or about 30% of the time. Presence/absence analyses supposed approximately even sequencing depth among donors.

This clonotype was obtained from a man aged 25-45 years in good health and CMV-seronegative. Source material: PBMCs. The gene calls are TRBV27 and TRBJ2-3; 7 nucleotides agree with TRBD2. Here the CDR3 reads CASCGGRGGVSDTQYF. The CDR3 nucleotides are TGTGCCAGCTGCGGAGGGAGGGGAGGGGTATCAGATACGCAGTATTTT.